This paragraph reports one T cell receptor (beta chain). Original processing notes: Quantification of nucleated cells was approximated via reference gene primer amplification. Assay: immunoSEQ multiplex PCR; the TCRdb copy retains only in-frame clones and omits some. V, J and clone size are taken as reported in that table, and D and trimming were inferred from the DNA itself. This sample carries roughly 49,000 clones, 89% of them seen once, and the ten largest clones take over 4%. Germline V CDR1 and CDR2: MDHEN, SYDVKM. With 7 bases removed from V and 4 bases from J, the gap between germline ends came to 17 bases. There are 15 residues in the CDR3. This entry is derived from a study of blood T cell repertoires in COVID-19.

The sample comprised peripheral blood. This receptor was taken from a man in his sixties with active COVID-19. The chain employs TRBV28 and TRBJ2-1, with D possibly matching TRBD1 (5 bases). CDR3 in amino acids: CASTQIKQDYNEQFF. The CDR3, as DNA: TGTGCCAGCACCCAAATTAAACAGGATTACAATGAGCAGTTCTTC.